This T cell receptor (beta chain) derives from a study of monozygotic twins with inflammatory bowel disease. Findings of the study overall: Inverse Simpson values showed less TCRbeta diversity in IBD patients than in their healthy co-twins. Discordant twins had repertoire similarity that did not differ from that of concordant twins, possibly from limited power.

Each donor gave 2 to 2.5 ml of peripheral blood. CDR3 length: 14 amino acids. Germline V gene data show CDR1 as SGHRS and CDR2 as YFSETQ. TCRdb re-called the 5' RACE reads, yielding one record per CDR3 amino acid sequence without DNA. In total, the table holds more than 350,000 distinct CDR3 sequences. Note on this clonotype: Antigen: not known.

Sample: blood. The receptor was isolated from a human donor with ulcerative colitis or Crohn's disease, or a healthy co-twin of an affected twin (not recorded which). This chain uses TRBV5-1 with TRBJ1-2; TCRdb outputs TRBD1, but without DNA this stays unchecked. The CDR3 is CASSLTPGDYGYTF.